A single sample gave rise to the 16 T cell receptor beta chains below, sequenced in a study of T-cell memory formation after mild COVID-19. TCRdb used MiXCR to reprocess the 5' RACE reads, holding one entry per CDR3 protein. The sample has 450,000 to 650,000 distinct CDR3 sequences, 20% to 25% seen once; the top ten hold roughly 8.1%. Material: PBMCs or a T cell subset sorted from them (not recorded which). The source of these receptors is an adult woman who had mild COVID-19 (a few samples of this study predate the infection). Cell type and time point are not known.

The table lists this clonotype with a few counts. The gene calls are TRBV7-9 and TRBJ2-1; TRBD2 matches 8 bases. The J segment lost 7 bases and the V segment lost 7 bases, leaving 9 bases of the junction unmatched. The germline gives CDR1 SEHNR, CDR2 FQNEAQ (reference sequence). CDR3 size: 14 residues. In DNA, the CDR3 is TGTGCCAGCAACCCGGGACTAGTAATTAATGAGCAGTTCTTC. It specifies CASNPGLVINEQFF.

This clonotype showed up just once. The V gene is TRBV9, the J gene TRBJ1-6, with D tentatively TRBD1 (5 bases). This CDR3 has 15 residues. V lost 2 bases and J 7 bases, leaving 13 bases between the germline ends. The germline CDR1 and CDR2 sequences are SGDLS and YYNGEE. The CDR3 spells CASSVAGQWNSPLHF. CDR3 DNA sequence: TGTGCCAGCAGCGTTGCGGGGCAGTGGAATTCACCCCTCCACTTT.

This clonotype was found once. The chain couples TRBV5-5 to TRBJ2-7; no clear D gene. CDR3 length equals 15 residues. V gave up 1 base and J gave up 3 bases, with 14 bases separating them. Germline assignment: CDR1 SGHKS and CDR2 YYEKEE (reference sequence). Written as DNA, the CDR3 is TGTGCCAGCAGCTTGATGACGACGCCAGGCTACGAGCAGTACTTC. Its protein product is CASSLMTTPGYEQYF.

The chain employs TRBV7-3 and TRBJ2-3; D may be TRBD1 or TRBD2 (6 bases each). Germline CDR1 and CDR2: SGHTA and FQGTGA. Between the trimmed V and J ends, which lost 4 bases and 1 base, there was a span of 18 bases. CDR3 length equals 17 residues. The CDR3 nucleotides are TGTGCCAGCAGCTCCCGGGGGACAAGTACGGGCACAGATACGCAGTATTTT. Protein product: CASSSRGTSTGTDTQYF.

The rearrangement joins TRBV7-6 to TRBJ2-5, with 9 bases matching TRBD2. Germline lookup yields CDR1 SGHVS and CDR2 FNYEAQ. The CDR3 sequence is 15 residues long. V lost 6 bases and J lost 4; bases outside the gene matches: 9. The CDR3 here is CASSKEGLARETQYF. The CDR3 nucleotides read TGTGCCAGCAGTAAAGAGGGACTAGCAAGAGAGACCCAGTACTTC.

This rearrangement joins TRBV12-3 or TRBV12-4 to TRBJ1-2, with unresolved D. The CDR3 totals 15 residues. The V end lost 6 bases, the J end lost 0 bases, and 14 bases lay between the germline ends. Written as DNA, the CDR3 is TGTGCCAGCAGCACCGTCGAGGGCTCTAACTATGGCTACACCTTC. Its translation is CASSTVEGSNYGYTF.

This clonotype has a handful of counts. J is TRBJ2-3 and V is TRBV5-1, with TRBD1 as a possible D gene (5 bases). Germline CDR1 is SGHRS and CDR2 is YFSETQ. V was cut by 5 bases and J by 0 bases, with 10 bases left in between. CDR3 size: 14 residues. The CDR3 bases are TGCGCCAGCAGTAACCCAGGGAGCACAGATACGCAGTATTTT. Its protein is CASSNPGSTDTQYF. Using reference TRBV5-1 and TRBJ2-3 for the parts outside the CDR3, the full variable domain is KAGVTQTPRYLIKTRGQQVTLSCSPISGHRSVSWYQQTPGQGLQFLFEYFSETQRNKGNFPGRFSGRQFSNSRSEMNVSTLELGDSALYLCASSNPGSTDTQYFGPGTRLTVL.

In its sample, this clonotype was seen a few times. The gene calls are TRBV5-1 and TRBJ1-2; D may be TRBD1 (6 bases). V lost 2 bases, J lost 5 bases, and 22 bases lay in between. Germline assignment: CDR1 SGHRS and CDR2 YFSETQ. CDR3 size: 17 residues. CDR3 nucleotides: TGCGCCAGCAGCTTAGCCTCCGGGACATCTGTCCTATATGGCTACACCTTC. Its protein is CASSLASGTSVLYGYTF.

This chain joins TRBV15 and TRBJ2-5, with TRBD1 matching 10 bases. This CDR3 spans 14 amino acids. J lost 3 bases, V lost 5 bases, and 3 bases had no gene match. Germline-derived CDR1 and CDR2 are LNHNV and YYDKDF (reference sequence). CDR3 loop: CATSQDRGKETQYF. CDR3 nucleotide sequence: TGTGCCACCAGCCAGGACAGGGGGAAAGAGACCCAGTACTTC.

Only a few counts were recorded for this clonotype. The genes are TRBV4-3 and TRBJ1-4; 8 bases fit TRBD1. V lost 0 bases to trimming and J lost 8 bases; unmatched junction nucleotides: 8. CDR3 size: 16 residues. Per the germline V gene, CDR1 is LGHNA and CDR2 is YSLEER. The CDR3 bases are TGCGCCAGCAGCCAAGATATGGGCAGGGGGCCCGAAAAACTGTTTTTT. Amino acids: CASSQDMGRGPEKLFF.

For this clonotype: One base away lies a much larger clone, so this may be a sequencing read error. The rearrangement links TRBV29-1 to TRBJ2-3, with TRBD2 identical over 8 bases. From germline, CDR1 is SQVTM and CDR2 ANQGSEA. The CDR3 spans 15 residues. The V segment lost 5 bases and the J segment 2 bases; nucleotides outside the gene matches: 9. The CDR3 protein is CSVLLSGGPTDTQYF. The CDR3 region has the DNA TGCAGCGTTCTACTATCGGGAGGGCCCACAGATACGCAGTATTTT.

This clonotype was picked up one time. This chain joins TRBV7-8 and TRBJ1-4, with TRBD1 identical over 9 bases. Germline V gene sequence: CDR1 SGHVS, CDR2 FQNEAQ. The V gene end was trimmed by 5 bases and the J gene end by 4 bases; junction bases not matched to a gene: 5. This CDR3 region has 15 residues. As DNA, the CDR3 is TGTGCCAGCAGCCTCCGACAGGGGGATAATGAAAAACTGTTTTTT. It translates to CASSLRQGDNEKLFF.

This clonotype has more than one count but fewer than ten. The chain employs TRBV7-8 and TRBJ2-3, with 7 bases fitting TRBD1. Germline CDR1 is SGHVS and CDR2 is FQNEAQ. This CDR3 spans 17 amino acids. Trimming at V came to 5 bases and at J to 0 bases, leaving 11 bases not matched to a gene. The CDR3 DNA reads as TGTGCCAGCAGCCGCCTAAACAGGGGTTCTAGCACAGATACGCAGTATTTT. Protein: CASSRLNRGSSTDTQYF. Full variable domain (outside the CDR3, taken from reference TRBV7-8 and TRBJ2-3): GAGVSQSPRYKVAKRGQDVALRCDPISGHVSLFWYQQALGQGPEFLTYFQNEAQLDKSGLPSDRFFAERPEGSVSTLKIQRTQQEDSAVYLCASSRLNRGSSTDTQYFGPGTRLTVL.

The gene calls are TRBV12-3 or TRBV12-4 and TRBJ1-1; TRBD1 aligns across 7 bases. CDR3 length: 17 residues. With V trimmed by 0 bases and J by 3 bases, 10 bases remained unmatched. The CDR3 sequence: CASSLAGDRAADTEAFF. The CDR3 DNA sequence: TGTGCCAGCAGTTTAGCCGGCGACAGGGCGGCGGACACTGAAGCTTTCTTT.

The V and J genes are TRBV3-1 and TRBJ2-3; unclear D gene. Germline CDR1 LGHDT, CDR2 YNNKEL (reference sequence). V lost 0 bases and J lost 1, with 5 bases in between. The CDR3 contains 14 residues. The CDR3 DNA is TGTGCCAGCAGCCAAGAATACGGCACAGATACGCAGTATTTT. Encoded protein: CASSQEYGTDTQYF.

There are a few counts of this clonotype. The rearrangement joins TRBV7-2 to TRBJ1-5, with D possibly being TRBD1 (6 bases). Trimming removed 1 base from V and 0 bases from J, with 10 bases in between. The CDR3 totals 16 residues. From germline, CDR1 is SGHTA and CDR2 FQGNSA. CDR3 loop: CASSLGIGGSNQPQHF. CDR3 in DNA: TGTGCCAGCAGCTTAGGTATAGGGGGTAGCAATCAGCCCCAGCATTTT.